These 17 T cell receptor beta chains were all obtained from the same sample, sequenced in a study of blood T cells in healthy people across ages. PCR was performed a second time for roughly 6 to 12 cycles using a sample-barcoded 5' primer and a J-beta primer mix. Each CDR3 protein is one row after TCRdb ran MiXCR on the 5' RACE reads. Among approximately 1,100,000 distinct CDR3 sequences, 35% to 55% were seen once, and the ten largest hold under 20%. Sequencing used blood. These receptors were obtained from a woman aged 55-75 years in good health.

This clonotype showed up just a few times. The rearrangement uses TRBV9 and TRBJ2-4; maybe TRBD2 (7 bases). Germline assignment: CDR1 SGDLS and CDR2 YYNGEE. The ends were cut back, 3 bases at V and 0 bases at J, with 19 bases in the middle. This CDR3 comprises 18 residues. CDR3 in DNA: TGTGCCAGCAGCGCACCCTCACAGGGAGGGGTAGCCAAAAACATTCAGTACTTC. Amino acids: CASSAPSQGGVAKNIQYF.

The chain combines TRBV20-1 with TRBJ2-7, with D perhaps given as TRBD1 or TRBD2 (5 bases each). CDR1 and CDR2 (germline): DFQATT, SNEGSKA (reference sequence). Between the trimmed V and J ends, which lost 0 bases and 3 bases, there was a span of 12 bases. CDR3 length equals 14 residues. The CDR3 here is CSARDLGVGYEQYF. The CDR3 DNA follows: TGCAGTGCTAGAGATCTGGGGGTCGGCTACGAGCAGTACTTC.

The rearrangement links TRBV5-1 to TRBJ1-1; 7 bases line up with TRBD1. CDR3 length equals 18 residues. The V and J ends lost 4 bases and 0 bases, in that order; junction bases with no gene match: 15. CDR1 and CDR2 (germline): SGHRS, YFSETQ. CDR3 amino acids: CASSHDRATGVVNTEAFF. The CDR3 DNA reads as TGCGCCAGCAGCCACGACAGGGCGACGGGGGTAGTGAACACTGAAGCTTTCTTT.

CDR3 protein: CASSLPGQGGYTF. The CDR3 coding sequence is TGTGCCAGCAGCTTACCGGGACAGGGAGGCTACACCTTC. V is TRBV3-1 and J is TRBJ1-2; 9 bases agree with TRBD1. V trimming: 5 bases; J trimming: 8 bases; junction bases outside the gene matches: 6. The CDR3 is 13 amino acids. CDR1 is LGHDT and CDR2 is YNNKEL in the germline V gene (reference sequence).

This clonotype appeared a few times. V and J are TRBV20-1 and TRBJ2-1; TRBD1 matches at 8 bases. CDR1 is DFQATT, CDR2 SNEGSKA, per germline (reference sequence). This CDR3 is 15 amino acids long. With V trimmed by 3 bases and J by 7 bases, 11 bases remained unmatched. The CDR3: CSASIGTGRRNEQFF. CDR3 bases: TGCAGTGCTAGCATCGGGACAGGACGACGGAATGAGCAGTTCTTC.

This clonotype has at least ten counts. V and J are TRBV7-2 and TRBJ2-3; 7 bases are a match to TRBD2. The CDR3 consists of 15 residues. The germline V gene encodes CDR1 SGHTA and CDR2 FQGNSA. V was pared by 5 bases and J by 0 bases, with 5 bases of the junction left unmatched. The DNA of the CDR3 is TGTGCCAGCAGCCCTAGCGGTTCTAGCACAGATACGCAGTATTTT. Its translation: CASSPSGSSTDTQYF.

About this clonotype: One end of the junction is discordant with germline, which a read error may explain. The genes are TRBV10-3 and TRBJ2-3, with 9 bases matching TRBD2. The CDR3 totals 14 residues. Germline V gene lookup returns CDR1 ENHRY and CDR2 SYGVKD. The DNA of the CDR3 is TGTGCCATCGCGACTAGCGGTGGCACAGATCCGCAGTATTTT. Translation gives CAIATSGGTDPQYF.

J is TRBJ2-7 and V is TRBV20-1; 9 positions match TRBD1. This CDR3 has 14 amino acids. Germline loops: CDR1 DFQATT, CDR2 SNEGSKA (reference sequence). The junction had 4 bases not matched to a gene; V was cut back by 3 bases and J by 1 base. The CDR3 region has the DNA TGCAGTGCTAGCGAGACAGGGGGTTCCTACGAGCAGTACTTC. This sequence encodes CSASETGGSYEQYF.

This chain connects TRBV20-1 to TRBJ2-5; 11 bases are a match to TRBD2. From germline, CDR1 is DFQATT and CDR2 SNEGSKA (reference sequence). Trimming at V came to 4 bases and at J to 6 bases, leaving 10 bases not matched to a gene. This CDR3 contains 15 residues. CDR3 protein: CSAIGSGRAPKTQYF. CDR3 in DNA: TGCAGTGCTATTGGTAGCGGGAGGGCCCCAAAGACCCAGTACTTC.

This clonotype was detected a few times. The chain is built from TRBV6-5 and TRBJ2-1; 12 nucleotides match TRBD2. The germline CDR1 and CDR2 sequences are MNHEY and SVGAGI. The CDR3 is 15 amino acids. J gave up 9 bases and V 8 bases, and 11 bases lay outside the gene matches. The CDR3: CASSPTSGRFSEQFF. CDR3 bases: TGTGCCAGCTCCCCTACTAGCGGGAGGTTTAGTGAGCAGTTCTTC.

There are a few counts of this clonotype. The chain uses TRBV28 and TRBJ2-7; TRBD1 matches 9 bases. The junction had 3 bases not matched to a gene; V was cut back by 10 bases and J by 2 bases. CDR3 length: 12 residues. The germline CDR1 and CDR2 sequences are MDHEN and SYDVKM. CDR3 amino acids: CATWTGAYEQYF. The DNA for the CDR3 is TGTGCCACCTGGACAGGGGCCTACGAGCAGTACTTC.

V gene TRBV7-6 combines with J gene TRBJ1-5; D remains unclear. The CDR3 contains 14 residues. V lost 0 bases and J lost 0, with 3 bases in between. Looked up from germline, CDR1 is SGHVS and CDR2 is FNYEAQ. The CDR3 sequence is CASSLATSNQPQHF. Written as DNA, the CDR3 is TGTGCCAGCAGCTTAGCGACTAGCAATCAGCCCCAGCATTTT. Full variable domain (remainder filled in from reference TRBV7-6 and TRBJ1-5): GAGVSQSPRYKVTKRGQDVALRCDPISGHVSLYWYRQALGQGPEFLTYFNYEAQQDKSGLPNDRFSAERPEGSISTLTIQRTEQRDSAMYRCASSLATSNQPQHFGDGTRLSIL.

The chain combines TRBV5-6 with TRBJ1-2, with TRBD1 matching 7 bases. The CDR3 contains 16 residues. Trimming removed 3 bases from V and 4 bases from J; junction bases left unmatched: 12. Germline V gene lookup returns CDR1 SGHDT and CDR2 YYEEEE. The CDR3 coding sequence is TGTGCCAGCAGCTGGGTCGACAGGGATGGAGGCTATGGCTACACCTTC. Translation: CASSWVDRDGGYGYTF.

The J gene is TRBJ2-1, the V gene TRBV4-1; no clear D. V shed 4 bases and J shed 3 bases, with 10 bases lying between them. Per the germline V gene, CDR1 is MGHRA and CDR2 is YSYEKL. The CDR3 is made up of 14 amino acids. CDR3 sequence (DNA): TGCGCCAGCAGCCCTCTAGTGGGCTACAATGAGCAGTTCTTC. It yields the protein CASSPLVGYNEQFF.

This clonotype has only a few counts. The rearrangement links TRBV12-3 or TRBV12-4 to TRBJ1-2; D is uncertain. With 5 bases removed from V and 2 bases from J, the gap between germline ends came to 12 bases. The CDR3 loop spans 14 amino acids. In DNA form, the CDR3 reads TGTGCCAGCAGTCCCCCGACACTAAACTATGGCTACACCTTC. Translation: CASSPPTLNYGYTF.

This clonotype was detected a few times. V is TRBV20-1 and J is TRBJ1-1; D might be TRBD1 (5 bases). Trimming stripped 3 bases from V and 2 bases from J, with 13 bases between. CDR1 DFQATT and CDR2 SNEGSKA come from the germline V gene (reference sequence). This CDR3 contains 14 residues. CDR3 bases: TGCAGTGCTAGTAGCGGGACCTCTAACACTGAAGCTTTCTTT. This sequence encodes CSASSGTSNTEAFF.

The rearrangement joins TRBV20-1 to TRBJ2-5, with unresolved D. Trimming pared 2 bases from V and 2 bases from J, leaving 9 bases between. Germline V gene lookup returns CDR1 DFQATT and CDR2 SNEGSKA (reference sequence). This CDR3 spans 13 amino acids. CDR3 DNA sequence: TGCAGTGCTAGATCATTGGGACAAGAGACCCAGTACTTC. Translated: CSARSLGQETQYF.